Listed here are 26 T cell receptor beta chains from one sample, sequenced in a study of vaccination effects on CD4 cells after COVID-19. Which antigens these TCRs recognize remains unknown. Peptide-pool stimulation followed by sequencing identified expanded antigen-specific CD4+ clonotypes in the ViraFEST assay. Following 10 days of culture, CD4+ T cells were isolated. The vaccine recipients had no prior SARS-CoV-2 infection, with negative nucleocapsid antibodies. Assay: immunoSEQ multiplex PCR; the TCRdb copy retains only in-frame clones and omits some. The repertoire has about 40,000 clones, roughly 66% of them found once; the top ten carry 15%. The material was CD4+ T cells from PBMCs cultured with HCoV-OC43 spike peptides, obtained before COVID-19 vaccination. The subset: HCoV-OC43 spike overlapping peptide pool stimulation. The source is a human donor who received a COVID-19 vaccine.

The chain links TRBV5-8 to TRBJ2-1; D might be TRBD1 (6 bases). The CDR3 loop spans 13 amino acids. The germline CDR1 and CDR2 sequences are SGHTS and YDEGEE. V gave up 3 bases and J gave up 7 bases, with 11 bases separating them. This chain's CDR3 is CASSYAGVNEQFF. The CDR3 nucleotides read TGTGCCAGCAGCTATGCAGGGGTGAATGAGCAGTTCTTC.

The chain uses TRBV27 and TRBJ1-5; tentative D call: TRBD1 (5 bases). The CDR3 consists of 14 residues. Trimming took 4 bases from V and 6 from J, leaving 13 bases between them. The V gene's germline CDR1 is MNHEY and CDR2 SMNVEV (reference sequence). DNA for the CDR3: TGTGCCAGCAGTTCAGGGACTGGGCTTCAGCCCCAGCATTTT. This sequence encodes CASSSGTGLQPQHF.

CDR3: CASSGRTSNEKLFF. The CDR3 nucleotides are TGTGCCAGCAGTGGACGGACTTCTAATGAAAAACTGTTTTTT. The genes are TRBV27 and TRBJ1-4, with D unclear. Trimming shortened V by 5 bases and J by 3 bases, and 10 bases separated the two germline ends. In germline, CDR1 is MNHEY, CDR2 SMNVEV (reference sequence). The CDR3 has 14 residues. The whole variable domain, filled in from reference TRBV27 and TRBJ1-4, reads EAQVTQNPRYLITVTGKKLTVTCSQNMNHEYMSWYRQDPGLGLRQIYYSMNVEVTDKGDVPEGYKVSRKEKRNFPLILESPSPNQTSLYFCASSGRTSNEKLFFGSGTQLSVL.

The chain has TRBV12-3 or TRBV12-4 and TRBJ1-5; no firm D call. This CDR3 comprises 13 residues. V lost 7 bases and J lost 4, with 11 bases in between. The chain's CDR3 is CASTPRLNQPQHF. Here the CDR3 DNA reads TGTGCCAGCACCCCTCGGTTAAATCAGCCCCAGCATTTT.

The chain uses TRBV25-1 and TRBJ1-1; no reliable D call. The CDR3 runs 17 residues. V gave up 2 bases and J gave up 5 bases, with 21 bases separating them. Germline CDR1 MGHDK, CDR2 SYGVNS. The CDR3 spells CASSEGWETSRRTEAFF. The CDR3 bases are TGTGCCAGCAGTGAAGGGTGGGAGACCTCACGGCGGACTGAAGCTTTCTTT.

The rearrangement uses TRBV5-4 and TRBJ1-6; D is unclear. Trimming took 7 bases from V and 7 from J, leaving 9 bases between them. This CDR3 spans 12 amino acids. CDR1 is SGHNT and CDR2 is YYREEE in the germline V gene (reference sequence). Here the CDR3 reads CASGRSNSPLHF. CDR3 nucleotides: TGTGCCAGCGGGCGCTCAAATTCACCCCTCCACTTT.

This chain joins TRBV28 and TRBJ1-2, with D perhaps matching TRBD1 (5 bases). CDR1 and CDR2 (germline): MDHEN, SYDVKM. The CDR3 length is 16 residues. The V and J ends lost 2 bases and 6 bases respectively, with 19 bases between them. CDR3 nucleotide sequence: TGTGCCAGCAGTTTACCCCAGAGCCGACGACAGAATGGCTACACCTTC. The encoded protein is CASSLPQSRRQNGYTF.

The chain links TRBV5-6 to TRBJ1-2, with 8 bases aligning to TRBD1. This CDR3 has 16 residues. V dropped 2 bases and J dropped 4; count of bases not matched to a gene: 10. Germline V gene lookup returns CDR1 SGHDT and CDR2 YYEEEE. In DNA form, the CDR3 reads TGTGCCAGCAGCTTAACCTCACAGGGGGTCGGCTATGGCTACACCTTC. Its translation is CASSLTSQGVGYGYTF.

The chain uses TRBV6-5 and TRBJ1-2, with D uncertain. The CDR3 has 14 amino acids. The germline V gene encodes CDR1 MNHEY and CDR2 SVGAGI. Trimming pared 6 bases from V and 5 bases from J, leaving 16 bases between. Here the CDR3 reads CASSPGGWEYGYTF. The CDR3 region has the DNA TGTGCCAGCAGCCCCGGAGGGTGGGAATATGGCTACACCTTC.

Only a few counts were recorded for this clone. CDR3: CASREDRGPYGYTF. The CDR3 coding sequence is TGTGCCAGCAGGGAGGACAGGGGACCCTATGGCTACACCTTC. The V call is TRBV6-5, the J call TRBJ1-2; the match to TRBD1 covers 9 bases. Germline V gene sequence: CDR1 MNHEY, CDR2 SVGAGI. The CDR3 is 14 residues long. Losses at the gene ends were 6 bases for V and 4 bases for J; bases not matched to a gene: 6.

Only one count was recorded for this clone. V usage is TRBV9 and J usage is TRBJ1-4; TRBD1 matches 10 bases. The J segment lost 8 bases and the V segment lost 3 bases, leaving 1 base of the junction unmatched. CDR1 SGDLS and CDR2 YYNGEE come from the germline V gene. This CDR3 is 13 amino acids long. The CDR3 DNA sequence: TGTGCCAGCAGCGCGGGACAGGGGGAAAAACTGTTTTTT. It translates to CASSAGQGEKLFF.

The chain has TRBV12-5 and TRBJ2-2; D assignment may be TRBD1 or TRBD2 (6 bases each). The CDR3 consists of 16 residues. Germline-derived CDR1 and CDR2 are LGHNT and FRNRAP. Trimming shortened V by 4 bases and J by 6 bases, and 18 bases separated the two germline ends. CDR3 residues: CASGSWGQGLPGELFF. CDR3 bases: TGTGCTAGTGGTTCCTGGGGGCAGGGACTCCCCGGGGAGCTGTTTTTT. Filled out from reference TRBV12-5 and TRBJ2-2, the complete variable domain reads DARVTQTPRHKVTEMGQEVTMRCQPILGHNTVFWYRQTMMQGLELLAYFRNRAPLDDSGMPKDRFSAEMPDATLATLKIQPSEPRDSAVYFCASGSWGQGLPGELFFGEGSRLTVL.

The chain combines TRBV4-1 with TRBJ1-4, with 7 bases matching TRBD1. The CDR3 is 18 amino acids. V was pared by 0 bases and J by 7 bases, with 14 bases of the junction left unmatched. Looked up from germline, CDR1 is MGHRA and CDR2 is YSYEKL. Here the CDR3 DNA reads TGCGCCAGCAGCCAAGATCTGTCAACGTTGACAGGGCGTGAAAAACTGTTTTTT. This sequence encodes CASSQDLSTLTGREKLFF.

The gene calls are TRBV7-6 and TRBJ2-6; D gene unclear. V lost 3 bases and J 0 bases, leaving 9 bases between the germline ends. This CDR3 comprises 16 residues. Germline CDR1 and CDR2: SGHVS and FNYEAQ. CDR3: CASSFRRSSGANVLTF. The CDR3 bases are TGTGCCAGCAGCTTTAGACGGAGCTCTGGGGCCAACGTCCTGACTTTC.

The V gene is TRBV29-1, the J gene TRBJ2-4, with 16 positions matching TRBD2. CDR1 is SQVTM, CDR2 ANQGSEA, per germline. V was clipped by 6 bases and J by 7 bases; unmatched bases: 12. This CDR3 region has 17 residues. CDR3 DNA sequence: TGCAGCGTGGGTTCCGGGACTAGCGGGGGGGTGGGTAACATTCAGTACTTC. This gives the protein CSVGSGTSGGVGNIQYF.

The rearrangement uses TRBV7-9 and TRBJ2-7, with TRBD2 matching over 11 bases. The CDR3 has 14 amino acids. V lost 10 bases and J lost 7; bases outside the gene matches: 12. CDR1 and CDR2 from the germline V gene are SEHNR and FQNEAQ (reference sequence). As DNA, the CDR3 is TGTGCCACAGCCCCTAGCGGGAGGACGGGAGAGCAGTACTTC. It specifies CATAPSGRTGEQYF.

V and J are TRBV3-1 (or the pseudogene TRBV3-2) and TRBJ2-7; 11 bases are shared with TRBD2. The CDR3 sequence is 17 residues long. Germline V gene sequence: CDR1 LGHDT, CDR2 YNNKEL (reference sequence). The V and J ends lost 0 bases and 7 bases, in that order; junction bases with no gene match: 11. CDR3 sequence: CASSQDGGLAGGREQYF. The CDR3 DNA reads as TGTGCCAGCAGCCAAGACGGAGGGCTAGCGGGAGGTCGGGAGCAGTACTTC.

The chain is built from TRBV4-1 and TRBJ1-3; possibly TRBD1 for D (5 bases). The CDR3 covers 17 residues. V lost 4 bases, J lost 1 base, and 17 bases lay in between. The V gene's germline CDR1 is MGHRA and CDR2 YSYEKL. This chain's CDR3 is CASSLTLTALSGNTIYF. The CDR3 nucleotides are TGCGCCAGCAGCCTAACGCTGACAGCCCTATCTGGAAACACCATATATTTT.

The rearrangement joins TRBV11-3 to TRBJ2-6; 9 nucleotides agree with TRBD2. Germline lookup yields CDR1 SGHNT and CDR2 YENEEA. This CDR3 is built from 17 residues. The ends lost 5 bases at V and 0 bases at J; junction bases unmatched: 5. CDR3 DNA: TGTGCCAGCAGCGGCGGGGGGGGCCGCTCTGGGGCCAACGTCCTGACTTTC. Its protein is CASSGGGGRSGANVLTF. The variable domain in full, completed from reference TRBV11-3 and TRBJ2-6, reads EAGVVQSPRYKIIEKKQPVAFWCNPISGHNTLYWYLQNLGQGPELLIRYENEEAVDDSQLPKDRFSAERLKGVDSTLKIQPAELGDSAVYLCASSGGGGRSGANVLTFGAGSRLTVL.

This clone has more than one count but fewer than ten. The chain couples TRBV30 to TRBJ1-1, with a weak D call TRBD1 (6 bases). The CDR3 spans 16 residues. Germline V CDR1 and CDR2: GTSNPN, SVGIG (reference sequence). V dropped 0 bases and J dropped 4 bases, with 18 bases sitting between them. DNA of the CDR3: TGTGCCTGGAGTGTACCCCCAGGGGAAGCAGTCACTGAAGCTTTCTTT. Protein: CAWSVPPGEAVTEAFF.

This clone was detected a few times. V and J are TRBV29-1 and TRBJ1-6, with D possibly TRBD1 on 5 matching bases. The V and J ends lost 7 bases and 7 bases respectively, with 20 bases between them. CDR1 is SQVTM, CDR2 ANQGSEA, per germline. This CDR3 is 15 amino acids long. The CDR3 DNA reads TGCAGCGCTAAAGTCAGCTCGGGGGGAAATTCACCCCTCCACTTT. Protein sequence: CSAKVSSGGNSPLHF.

The chain recombines TRBV12-3 or TRBV12-4 with TRBJ2-2; the D gene is possibly TRBD2 (6 bases). V lost 10 bases, J lost 5 bases, and 8 bases lay in between. The CDR3 totals 11 residues. DNA for the CDR3: TGTGCCACTCGGGAGACCGGGGAGCTGTTTTTT. Translating it yields CATRETGELFF.

The chain uses TRBV18 and TRBJ2-1; 10 nucleotides line up with TRBD2. The V gene end was trimmed by 6 bases and the J gene end by 6 bases; junction bases not matched to a gene: 8. CDR1 and CDR2 (germline): KGHSH, LQKENI. This CDR3 contains 15 residues. The CDR3, as DNA: TGTGCCAGCTCCCCGAGGAGCGGGAGGGCCAATGAGCAGTTCTTC. Protein product: CASSPRSGRANEQFF.

The chain is built from TRBV19 and TRBJ2-7; 8 nucleotides line up with TRBD2. CDR1 and CDR2 from the germline V gene are LNHDA and SQIVND (reference sequence). This CDR3 has 14 amino acids. Losses at the gene ends were 0 bases for V and 2 bases for J; bases not matched to a gene: 0. Written as DNA, the CDR3 is TGTGCCAGTAGTATAGAGCGGGGGGCCTACGAGCAGTACTTC. Translated, it gives CASSIERGAYEQYF.

This chain joins TRBV3-1 (or the pseudogene TRBV3-2) and TRBJ1-2, with 8 bases matching TRBD1. The V segment lost 1 base and the J segment 0 bases; nucleotides outside the gene matches: 4. This CDR3 is 16 amino acids long. Looked up from germline, CDR1 is LGHDT and CDR2 is YNNKEL (reference sequence). CDR3 DNA sequence: TGTGCCAGCAGCCAAGCGGGACAGGTTCCTAACTATGGCTACACCTTC. Residues: CASSQAGQVPNYGYTF.

The rearrangement uses TRBV9 and TRBJ2-7; 9 bases align to TRBD1. This CDR3 region has 16 residues. After removal of 0 bases from V and 0 bases from J, the junction contained 4 bases not matched to a gene. CDR1 and CDR2 (germline): SGDLS, YYNGEE. In DNA form, the CDR3 reads TGTGCCAGCAGCGTAGGGACAGGGGTCCCCTCCTACGAGCAGTACTTC. It specifies CASSVGTGVPSYEQYF.